This TCR beta chain was identified in a study of beta chain features in type 1 diabetes. Findings and limits, study-wide: Within each of all four CD4+ subsets, Type 1 diabetes patients had TCRB CDR3s that were moderately but significantly shorter. More deletions and fewer insertions at VDJ junctions were found in patients with type 1 diabetes.

Regarding this clone: The antigen is unknown.

Sequenced material consisted of expressed TCRB transcripts (all of the isolated RNA was reverse transcribed). Profiling relied on immunoSEQ multiplex PCR, and the TCRdb table lists in-frame clones only, not all of them. The data show roughly 50,000 clones, with 50% to 55% seen just once and 2% to 3% held by the top ten. Germline CDR1 reads SQVTM; CDR2 reads ANQGSEA. The length of the CDR3 is 13 residues. V lost 7 bases, J lost 4 bases, and 9 bases stayed unmatched. The chain carries TRBV29-1 and TRBJ1-1; 7 positions match TRBD1. The source material was Tregs from blood. The source is a woman aged 40-49 years with type 1 diabetes. CDR3 residues: CSGKRGGGTEAFF. The CDR3 nucleotides read TGCAGCGGGAAAAGAGGGGGCGGCACTGAAGCTTTCTTT. The full variable domain, with the rest looked up from reference TRBV29-1 and TRBJ1-1, is SAVISQKPSRDICQRGTSLTIQCQVDSQVTMMFWYRQQPGQSLTLIATANQGSEATYESGFVIDKFPISRPNLTFSTLTVSNMSPEDSSIYLCSGKRGGGTEAFFGQGTRLTVV.